This TCR beta chain was sequenced for a study of T cells after yellow fever vaccination. Study at large: Preparation used SMART-Seq v4 Ultra Low Input for the low-cell-number fractions. Study results and caveats: Sorted repertoires could include abundant contaminating clonotypes from bulk cells.

The V gene's germline CDR1 is SGHRS and CDR2 YFSETQ. This CDR3 contains 15 residues. Trimming pared 4 bases from V and 4 bases from J, leaving 18 bases between. The table lists this clonotype with a few counts. The target antigen is unknown. By 5'RACE template switching, TCR cDNA was produced, with a universal primer site and UMIs added in the process. TCRdb passed the 5' RACE reads through MiXCR, listing each CDR3 protein once. The data show 300,000 to 350,000 distinct CDR3 sequences, approximately 12% seen once. The origin of this receptor is a man aged 18 to 29 who received the YFV17D yellow fever vaccine. The source material was CD4+ T cells sorted from PBMCs, sampled 45 days after the yellow fever booster vaccination. V is TRBV5-1 and J is TRBJ2-7; D may match TRBD1 or TRBD2 (5 bases each). CDR3 coding DNA: TGCGCCAGCAGCCCCACCGGGACGAAGTTATACGAGCAGTACTTC. This gives the protein CASSPTGTKLYEQYF.